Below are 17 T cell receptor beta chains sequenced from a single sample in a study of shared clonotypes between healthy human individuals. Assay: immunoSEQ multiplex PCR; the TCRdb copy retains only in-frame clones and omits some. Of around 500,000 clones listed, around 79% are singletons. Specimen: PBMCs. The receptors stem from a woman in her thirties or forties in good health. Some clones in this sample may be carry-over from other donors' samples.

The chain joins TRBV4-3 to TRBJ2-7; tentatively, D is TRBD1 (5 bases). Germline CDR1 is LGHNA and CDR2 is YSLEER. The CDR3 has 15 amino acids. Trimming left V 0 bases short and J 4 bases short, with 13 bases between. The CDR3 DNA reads TGCGCCAGCAGCCAAGAAGCGAGACAGCAATACGAGCAGTACTTC. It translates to CASSQEARQQYEQYF.

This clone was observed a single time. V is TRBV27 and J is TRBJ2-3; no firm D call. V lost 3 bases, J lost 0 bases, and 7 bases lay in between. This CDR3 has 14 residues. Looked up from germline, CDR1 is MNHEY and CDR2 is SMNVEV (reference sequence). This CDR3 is CASSFRWSTDTQYF. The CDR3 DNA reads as TGTGCCAGCAGTTTTCGGTGGAGCACAGATACGCAGTATTTT.

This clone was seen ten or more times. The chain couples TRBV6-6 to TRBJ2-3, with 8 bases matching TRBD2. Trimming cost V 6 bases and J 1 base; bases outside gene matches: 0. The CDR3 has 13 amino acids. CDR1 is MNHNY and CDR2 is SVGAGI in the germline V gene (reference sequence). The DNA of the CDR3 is TGTGCCAGCAGGCGGGAGGGCACAGATACGCAGTATTTT. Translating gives CASRREGTDTQYF.

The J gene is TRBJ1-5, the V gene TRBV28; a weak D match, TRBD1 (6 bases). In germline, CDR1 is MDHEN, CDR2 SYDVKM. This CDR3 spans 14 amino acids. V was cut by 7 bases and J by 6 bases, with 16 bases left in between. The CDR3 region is CASTKGGYSQPQHF. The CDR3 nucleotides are TGTGCCAGCACCAAAGGGGGGTACAGTCAGCCCCAGCATTTT.

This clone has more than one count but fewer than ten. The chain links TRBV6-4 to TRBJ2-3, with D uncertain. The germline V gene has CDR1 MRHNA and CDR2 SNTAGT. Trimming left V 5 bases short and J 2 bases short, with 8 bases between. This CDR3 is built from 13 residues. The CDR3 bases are TGTGCCAGCAGTTATAATCCCACAGATACGCAGTATTTT. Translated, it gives CASSYNPTDTQYF.

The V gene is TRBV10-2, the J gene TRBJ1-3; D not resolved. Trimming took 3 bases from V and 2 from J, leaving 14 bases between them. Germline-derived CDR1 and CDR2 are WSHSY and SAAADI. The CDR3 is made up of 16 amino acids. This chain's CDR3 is CASSDIRGRPGNTIYF. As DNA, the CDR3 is TGCGCCAGCAGTGATATCCGAGGGAGACCTGGAAACACCATATATTTT.

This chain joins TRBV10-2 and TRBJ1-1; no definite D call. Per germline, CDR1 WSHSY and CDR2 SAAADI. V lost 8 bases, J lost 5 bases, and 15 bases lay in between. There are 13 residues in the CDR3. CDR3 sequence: CASGRADGTEAFF. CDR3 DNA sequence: TGCGCCAGCGGCCGGGCAGACGGGACTGAAGCTTTCTTT.

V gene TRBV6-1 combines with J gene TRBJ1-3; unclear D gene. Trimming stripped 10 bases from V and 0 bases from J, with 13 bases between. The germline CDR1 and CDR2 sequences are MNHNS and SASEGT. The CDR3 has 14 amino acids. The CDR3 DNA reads TGTGCCACGGGAGGAGGGAGCTCTGGAAACACCATATATTTT. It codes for CATGGGSSGNTIYF.

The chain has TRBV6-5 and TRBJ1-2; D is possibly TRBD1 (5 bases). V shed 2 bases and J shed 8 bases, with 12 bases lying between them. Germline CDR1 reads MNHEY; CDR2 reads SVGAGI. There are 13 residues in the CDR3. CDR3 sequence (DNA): TGTGCCAGCAGTTACGGCGGGACCAGCGGCTACACCTTC. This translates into CASSYGGTSGYTF.

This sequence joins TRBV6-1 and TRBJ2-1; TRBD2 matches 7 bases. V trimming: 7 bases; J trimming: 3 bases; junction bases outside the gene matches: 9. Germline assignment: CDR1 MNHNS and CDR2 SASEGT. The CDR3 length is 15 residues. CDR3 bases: TGTGCCAGCACTCTAACTAGCGTCTACTACAATGAGCAGTTCTTC. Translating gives CASTLTSVYYNEQFF.

The CDR3 DNA follows: TGTGCCAGCAGTCAAGGGACTAGCGGGAGGGCTAGGCAGTTCTTC. Protein product: CASSQGTSGRARQFF. The chain joins TRBV27 to TRBJ2-1; TRBD2 agrees at 16 bases. The CDR3 totals 15 residues. V lost 5 bases to trimming and J lost 12 bases; unmatched junction nucleotides: 7. Germline V lookup: CDR1 MNHEY, CDR2 SMNVEV (reference sequence).

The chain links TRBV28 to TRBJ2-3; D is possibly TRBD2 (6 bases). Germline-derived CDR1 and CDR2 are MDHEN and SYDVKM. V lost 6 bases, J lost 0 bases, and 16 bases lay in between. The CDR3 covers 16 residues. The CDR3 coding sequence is TGTGCCAGCAGGGTGGGGTTTGGGACTAGCACAGATACGCAGTATTTT. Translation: CASRVGFGTSTDTQYF.

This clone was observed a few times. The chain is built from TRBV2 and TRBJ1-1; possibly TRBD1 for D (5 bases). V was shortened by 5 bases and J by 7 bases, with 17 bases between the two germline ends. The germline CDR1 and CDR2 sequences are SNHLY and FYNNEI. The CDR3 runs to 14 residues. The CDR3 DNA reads TGTGCCAGCAGTCCGCCGGGACGCAACGGTGAAGCTTTCTTT. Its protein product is CASSPPGRNGEAFF.

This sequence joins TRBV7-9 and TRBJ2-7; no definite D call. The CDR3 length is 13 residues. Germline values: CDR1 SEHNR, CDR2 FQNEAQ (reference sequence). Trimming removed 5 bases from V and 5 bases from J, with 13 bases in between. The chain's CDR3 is CASSQSERNEQYF. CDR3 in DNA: TGTGCCAGCAGCCAAAGCGAAAGAAACGAGCAGTACTTC. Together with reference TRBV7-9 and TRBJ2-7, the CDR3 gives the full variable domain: DTGVSQNPRHKITKRGQNVTFRCDPISEHNRLYWYRQTLGQGPEFLTYFQNEAQLEKSRLLSDRFSAERPKGSFSTLEIQRTEQGDSAMYLCASSQSERNEQYFGPGTRLTVT.

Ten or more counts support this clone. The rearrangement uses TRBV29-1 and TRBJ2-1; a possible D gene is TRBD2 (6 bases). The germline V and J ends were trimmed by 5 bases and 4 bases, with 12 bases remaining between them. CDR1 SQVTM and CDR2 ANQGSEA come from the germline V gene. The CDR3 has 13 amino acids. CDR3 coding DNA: TGCAGCGTTTCGACTAGATCTTACAATGAGCAGTTCTTC. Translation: CSVSTRSYNEQFF.

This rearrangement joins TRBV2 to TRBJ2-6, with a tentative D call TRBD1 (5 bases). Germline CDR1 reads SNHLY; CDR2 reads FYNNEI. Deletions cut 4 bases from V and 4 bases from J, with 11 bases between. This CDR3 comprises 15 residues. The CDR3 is CASSGGQAGANVLTF. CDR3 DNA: TGTGCCAGCAGTGGGGGCCAGGCAGGGGCCAACGTCCTGACTTTC.

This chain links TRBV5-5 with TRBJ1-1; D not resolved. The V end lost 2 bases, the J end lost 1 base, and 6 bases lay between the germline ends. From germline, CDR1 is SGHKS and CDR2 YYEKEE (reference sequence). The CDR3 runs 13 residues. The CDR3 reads CASSFGANTEAFF. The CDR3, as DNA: TGTGCCAGCAGCTTCGGAGCGAACACTGAAGCTTTCTTT.